The 16 T cell receptor beta chains below all came from one sample that was sequenced in a study of T cell responses to AZD1222 COVID-19 vaccine. Profiling relied on immunoSEQ multiplex PCR, and the TCRdb table lists in-frame clones only, not all of them. The sample includes roughly 120,000 clones, over 75% of them seen just once. Sequencing used peripheral blood, obtained on day 0 of AZD1222 vaccination. These receptors were collected from an adult in good health.

V is TRBV12-5 and J is TRBJ2-1, with TRBD2 as a possible D gene (5 bases). V shed 4 bases and J shed 4 bases, with 8 bases lying between them. The CDR3 sequence is 13 residues long. The germline V gene encodes CDR1 LGHNT and CDR2 FRNRAP. This CDR3 reads CASGSGLYNEQFF. As DNA, the CDR3 is TGTGCTAGTGGTTCAGGACTTTACAATGAGCAGTTCTTC.

V and J are TRBV5-4 and TRBJ1-3; no reliable D call. CDR1 is SGHNT and CDR2 is YYREEE in the germline V gene (reference sequence). V was shortened by 1 base and J by 0 bases, with 8 bases between the two germline ends. There are 15 residues in the CDR3. DNA for the CDR3: TGTGCCAGCAGCTTGCAGTGGGGCTCTGGAAACACCATATATTTT. It is translated as CASSLQWGSGNTIYF. The full variable domain, its missing parts supplied by reference TRBV5-4 and TRBJ1-3, is ETGVTQSPTHLIKTRGQQVTLRCSSQSGHNTVSWYQQALGQGPQFIFQYYREEENGRGNFPPRFSGLQFPNYSSELNVNALELDDSALYLCASSLQWGSGNTIYFGEGSWLTVV.

The count of this clone is one. The chain combines TRBV21-1 with TRBJ2-7; TRBD2, the table's D call, lacks a check against the DNA. TRBV21-1 is recorded as a pseudogene. CDR3 length: 17 residues. CDR3 DNA sequence: TGTGCCAGCAGCAACGGACTGGTTAGCGGGAGGTCCTACGAGCAGTACTTC. Translating gives CASSNGLVSGRSYEQYF.

V usage is TRBV19 and J usage is TRBJ2-6, with 7 bases matching TRBD2. Germline CDR1 is LNHDA and CDR2 is SQIVND (reference sequence). CDR3 length: 15 amino acids. With 10 bases clipped from V and 0 bases from J, the junction kept 6 bases outside the gene matches. The CDR3 DNA reads TGTGCCACCCGTCCGGGGGGCTCTGGGGCCAACGTCCTGACTTTC. Translated, it gives CATRPGGSGANVLTF.

The count of this clone is one. The chain has TRBV6-6 and TRBJ2-7, with TRBD1 as a possible D gene (5 bases). The CDR3 consists of 17 residues. CDR1 is MNHNY and CDR2 is SVGAGI in the germline V gene (reference sequence). V lost 6 bases, J lost 1 base, and 22 bases lay in between. The CDR3 is CASSRPQQVRGSYEQYF. The CDR3 DNA reads TGTGCCAGCAGCCGACCCCAGCAGGTAAGGGGATCCTACGAGCAGTACTTC.

This chain uses TRBV10-3 with TRBJ2-7; 10 positions agree with TRBD2. Germline trimming cut 10 bases from V and 4 bases from J; bases unmatched to any gene: 7. This CDR3 has 13 amino acids. CDR1 is ENHRY, CDR2 SYGVKD, per germline. The CDR3 DNA sequence: TGTGCCACCGGGGGGACTAGCGCGTACGAGCAGTACTTC. Protein sequence: CATGGTSAYEQYF.

V usage is TRBV10-3 and J usage is TRBJ2-1; 8 nucleotides line up with TRBD2. Germline CDR1 and CDR2: ENHRY and SYGVKD. V lost 2 bases to trimming and J lost 7 bases; unmatched junction nucleotides: 4. This CDR3 spans 14 amino acids. DNA of the CDR3: TGTGCCATCAGTGAGGGGACTAGTATGAATGAGCAGTTCTTC. It codes for CAISEGTSMNEQFF.

The chain employs TRBV29-1 and TRBJ2-7, with a possible D match to TRBD1 (7 bases). The CDR3 has 13 residues. V was cut by 1 base and J by 6 bases, with 13 bases left in between. Germline V gives CDR1 SQVTM, CDR2 ANQGSEA. In nucleotides, the CDR3 is TGCAGCGTTGAAGGCCAGGGGGGAAGCGAGCAGTACTTC. Its translation: CSVEGQGGSEQYF.

This clone was observed a handful of times. The chain has TRBV3-1 (or the pseudogene TRBV3-2) and TRBJ1-3; TRBD1 matches 7 bases. CDR1 and CDR2 from the germline V gene are LGHDT and YNNKEL (reference sequence). V lost 0 bases, J lost 1 base, and 9 bases stayed unmatched. The CDR3 has 18 residues. CDR3 DNA sequence: TGTGCCAGCAGCCAAGAAGACATCCAGGGGGGATCTGGAAACACCATATATTTT. The encoded protein is CASSQEDIQGGSGNTIYF.

This clone was recorded once. CDR3 sequence reads: CSVAARTDTQYF. In DNA form, the CDR3 reads TGCAGCGTTGCGGCCCGCACAGATACGCAGTATTTT. The J gene is TRBJ2-3, the V gene TRBV29-1; the D is unclear. Germline V gives CDR1 SQVTM, CDR2 ANQGSEA. The CDR3 has 12 amino acids. V was cut by 4 bases and J by 1 base, with 6 bases left in between.

The rearrangement joins TRBV10-3 to TRBJ1-3; D gene uncertain. V was trimmed by 8 bases and J by 4 bases, leaving 15 bases between them. Per germline, CDR1 ENHRY and CDR2 SYGVKD. The CDR3 has 14 residues. The CDR3 loop reads CAIGWSGSGNTIYF. CDR3 nucleotides: TGTGCCATCGGCTGGAGTGGATCCGGAAACACCATATATTTT.

The chain is built from TRBV27 and TRBJ1-2, with 9 bases aligning to TRBD1. The germline CDR1 and CDR2 sequences are MNHEY and SMNVEV (reference sequence). V dropped 5 bases and J dropped 2; count of bases not matched to a gene: 3. CDR3 length: 14 amino acids. The CDR3 sequence is CASSLGQGNYGYTF. As DNA, the CDR3 is TGTGCCAGCAGTCTAGGACAGGGGAACTATGGCTACACCTTC.

The rearrangement joins TRBV28 to TRBJ1-2; D not certain. Trimming left V 4 bases short and J 8 bases short, with 14 bases between. The CDR3 totals 13 residues. Looked up from germline, CDR1 is MDHEN and CDR2 is SYDVKM. The CDR3 DNA sequence: TGTGCCAGCAGTTGGTCGGCGGGTGAGGGCTACACCTTC. The encoded protein is CASSWSAGEGYTF.

This chain uses TRBV19 with TRBJ2-6; D might be TRBD1 (5 bases). V was pared by 1 base and J by 4 bases, with 8 bases between. Germline V CDR1 and CDR2: LNHDA, SQIVND (reference sequence). The CDR3 length is 15 residues. CDR3 sequence reads: CASSIAGRGANVLTF. The DNA of the CDR3 is TGTGCCAGTAGTATAGCAGGGCGCGGGGCCAACGTCCTGACTTTC.

This clone appeared a single time. V usage is TRBV2 and J usage is TRBJ2-1, with 8 bases identical to TRBD1. CDR1 and CDR2 (germline): SNHLY, FYNNEI. After removal of 6 bases from V and 6 bases from J, the junction contained 10 bases not matched to a gene. The CDR3 spans 15 residues. CDR3 protein: CASRGPGQEINEQFF. Here the CDR3 DNA reads TGTGCCAGCAGGGGTCCGGGACAGGAGATCAATGAGCAGTTCTTC.

The chain has TRBV10-3 and TRBJ2-1, with 14 bases that match TRBD2. V gave up 4 bases and J gave up 10 bases; unmatched junction bases: 3. The CDR3 extends over 14 amino acids. Germline values: CDR1 ENHRY, CDR2 SYGVKD. The CDR3 sequence: CAISGTSGGREQFF. The CDR3 bases are TGTGCCATCAGTGGGACTAGCGGGGGGAGAGAGCAGTTCTTC.